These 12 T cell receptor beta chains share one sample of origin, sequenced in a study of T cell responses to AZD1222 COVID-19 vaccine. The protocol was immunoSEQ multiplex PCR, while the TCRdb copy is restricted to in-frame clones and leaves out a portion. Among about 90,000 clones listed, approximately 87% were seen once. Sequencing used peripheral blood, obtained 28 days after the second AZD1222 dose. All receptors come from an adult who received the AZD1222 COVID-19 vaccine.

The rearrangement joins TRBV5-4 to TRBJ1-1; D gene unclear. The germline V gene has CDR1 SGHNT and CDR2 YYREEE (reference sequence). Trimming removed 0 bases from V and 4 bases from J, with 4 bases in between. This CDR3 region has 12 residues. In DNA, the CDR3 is TGTGCCAGCAGCTTGGACGTCACTGAAGCTTTCTTT. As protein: CASSLDVTEAFF. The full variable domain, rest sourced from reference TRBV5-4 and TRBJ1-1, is ETGVTQSPTHLIKTRGQQVTLRCSSQSGHNTVSWYQQALGQGPQFIFQYYREEENGRGNFPPRFSGLQFPNYSSELNVNALELDDSALYLCASSLDVTEAFFGQGTRLTVV.

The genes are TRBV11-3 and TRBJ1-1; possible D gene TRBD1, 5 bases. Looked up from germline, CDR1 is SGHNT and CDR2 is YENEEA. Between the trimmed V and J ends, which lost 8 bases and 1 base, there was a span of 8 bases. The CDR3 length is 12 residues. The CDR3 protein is CASFGGNTEAFF. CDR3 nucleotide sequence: TGTGCCAGCTTTGGGGGGAACACTGAAGCTTTCTTT.

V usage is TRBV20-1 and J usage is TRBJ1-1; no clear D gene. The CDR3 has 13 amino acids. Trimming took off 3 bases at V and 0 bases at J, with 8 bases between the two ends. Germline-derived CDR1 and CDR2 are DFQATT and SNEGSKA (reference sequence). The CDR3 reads CSASKGVNTEAFF. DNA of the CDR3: TGCAGTGCTAGTAAGGGAGTGAACACTGAAGCTTTCTTT.

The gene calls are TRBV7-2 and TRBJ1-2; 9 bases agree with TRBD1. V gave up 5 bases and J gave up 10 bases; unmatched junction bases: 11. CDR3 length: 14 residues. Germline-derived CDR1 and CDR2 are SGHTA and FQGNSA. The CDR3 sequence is CASSPQPGQGVYTF. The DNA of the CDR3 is TGTGCCAGCAGCCCCCAACCGGGACAGGGAGTCTACACCTTC.

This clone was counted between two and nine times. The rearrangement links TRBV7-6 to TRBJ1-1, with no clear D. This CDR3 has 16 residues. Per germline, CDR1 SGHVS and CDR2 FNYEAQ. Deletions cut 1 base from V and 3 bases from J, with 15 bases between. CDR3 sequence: CASSLGSSGSYTEAFF. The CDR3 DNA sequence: TGTGCCAGCAGCTTAGGATCTTCCGGTTCCTACACTGAAGCTTTCTTT.

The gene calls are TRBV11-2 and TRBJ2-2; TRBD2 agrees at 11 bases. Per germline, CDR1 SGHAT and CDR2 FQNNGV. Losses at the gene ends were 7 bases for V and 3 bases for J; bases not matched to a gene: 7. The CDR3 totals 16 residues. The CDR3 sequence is CASITSGSPDTGELFF. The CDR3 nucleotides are TGTGCCAGCATCACTAGCGGGAGTCCAGACACCGGGGAGCTGTTTTTT.

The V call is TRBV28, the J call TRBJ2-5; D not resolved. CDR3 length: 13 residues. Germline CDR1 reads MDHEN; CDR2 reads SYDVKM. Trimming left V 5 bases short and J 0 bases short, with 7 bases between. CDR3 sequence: CASSPPYQETQYF. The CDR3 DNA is TGTGCCAGCAGTCCACCGTACCAAGAGACCCAGTACTTC.

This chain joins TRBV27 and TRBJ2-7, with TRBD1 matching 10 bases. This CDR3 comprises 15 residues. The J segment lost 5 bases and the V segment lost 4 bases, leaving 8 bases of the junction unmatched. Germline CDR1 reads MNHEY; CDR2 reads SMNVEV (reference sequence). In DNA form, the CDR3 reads TGTGCCAGCAGTTCGCCGGGACAGGGGATTCACGAGCAGTACTTC. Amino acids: CASSSPGQGIHEQYF.

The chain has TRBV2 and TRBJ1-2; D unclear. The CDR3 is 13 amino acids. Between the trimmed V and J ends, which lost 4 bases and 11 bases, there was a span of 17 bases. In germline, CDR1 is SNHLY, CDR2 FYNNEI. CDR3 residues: CASSVTDLPSYTF. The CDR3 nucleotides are TGTGCCAGCAGTGTGACGGACTTACCCTCATACACCTTC.

CDR3 sequence: CASSEGELYSPLHF. CDR3 nucleotide sequence: TGTGCCAGCAGTGAGGGGGAACTTTATTCACCCCTCCACTTT. The chain has TRBV2 and TRBJ1-6; a weak D match, TRBD1 (5 bases). In germline, CDR1 is SNHLY, CDR2 FYNNEI. CDR3 length equals 14 residues. V was cut by 3 bases and J by 8 bases, with 11 bases left in between.

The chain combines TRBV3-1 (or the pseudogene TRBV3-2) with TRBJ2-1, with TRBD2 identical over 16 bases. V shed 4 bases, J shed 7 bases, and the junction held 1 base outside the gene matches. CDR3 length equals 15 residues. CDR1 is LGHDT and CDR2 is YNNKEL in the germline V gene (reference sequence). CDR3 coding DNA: TGTGCCAGCAGCCTGGGACTAGCGGGGGGGAATGAGCAGTTCTTC. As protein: CASSLGLAGGNEQFF.

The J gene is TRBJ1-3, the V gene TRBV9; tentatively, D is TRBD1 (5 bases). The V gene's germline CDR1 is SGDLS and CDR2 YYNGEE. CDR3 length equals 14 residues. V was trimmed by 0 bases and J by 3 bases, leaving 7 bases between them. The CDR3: CASSVGGDGNTIYF. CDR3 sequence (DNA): TGTGCCAGCAGCGTAGGAGGGGATGGAAACACCATATATTTT.